This T cell receptor beta chain was observed in a study of regulatory T cells in long-lasting Graves disease. Overall study findings and caveats: TRBV28, TRBJ1-2 and TRBJ2-5 emerged as the favored segments in persistent disease. The persistent group shared fewer than 3,500 public clonotypes, more than the 966 shared by new patients.

On this clonotype: Its specificity is not known.

In building TCR beta libraries, iRepertoire HTBI primers were used together with Arm-PCR of CDR3 regions. Via MiXCR, TCRdb re-called the multiplex PCR reads, giving one row per CDR3 protein. The sample lists around 400,000 distinct CDR3 sequences; 21% were seen once. The CDR3 is 17 residues long. Germline V CDR1 and CDR2: MGHRA, YSYEKL. V shed 0 bases and J shed 5 bases, with 14 bases lying between them. Time point reported: persistent/refractory GD, antithyroid drugs over 5 years with positive TRAb. From RNA extracted from PBMCs, the TCR library was made. The sequence derives from a female donor with Graves disease. The rearrangement joins TRBV4-1 to TRBJ1-6; D is unresolved. The material was peripheral blood mononuclear cells (PBMCs), obtained when the disease was refractory, from a patient treated with antithyroid drugs. CDR3 sequence: CASSQDPSRTNNSPLHF. The CDR3 DNA follows: TGCGCCAGCAGCCAAGATCCTTCCCGAACAAATAATTCACCCCTCCACTTT.